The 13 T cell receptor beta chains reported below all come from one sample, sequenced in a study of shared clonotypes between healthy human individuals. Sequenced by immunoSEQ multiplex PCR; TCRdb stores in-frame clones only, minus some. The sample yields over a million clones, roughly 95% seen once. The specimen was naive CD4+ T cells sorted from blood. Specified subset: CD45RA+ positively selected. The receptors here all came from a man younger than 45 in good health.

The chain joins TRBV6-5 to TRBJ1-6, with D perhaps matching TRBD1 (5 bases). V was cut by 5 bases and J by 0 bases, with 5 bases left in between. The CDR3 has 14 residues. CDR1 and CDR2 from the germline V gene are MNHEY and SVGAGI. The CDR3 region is CASSRGSYNSPLHF. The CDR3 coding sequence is TGTGCCAGCAGTAGGGGCTCCTATAATTCACCCCTCCACTTT.

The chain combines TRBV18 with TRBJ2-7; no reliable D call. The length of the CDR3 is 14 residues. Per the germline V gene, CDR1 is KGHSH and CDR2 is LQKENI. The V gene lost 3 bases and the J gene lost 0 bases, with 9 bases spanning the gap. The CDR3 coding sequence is TGTGCCAGCTCACCGGGGTCCAACTCCTACGAGCAGTACTTC. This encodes CASSPGSNSYEQYF. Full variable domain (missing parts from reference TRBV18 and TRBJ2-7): NAGVMQNPRHLVRRRGQEARLRCSPMKGHSHVYWYRQLPEEGLKFMVYLQKENIIDESGMPKERFSAEFPKEGPSILRIQQVVRGDSAAYFCASSPGSNSYEQYFGPGTRLTVT.

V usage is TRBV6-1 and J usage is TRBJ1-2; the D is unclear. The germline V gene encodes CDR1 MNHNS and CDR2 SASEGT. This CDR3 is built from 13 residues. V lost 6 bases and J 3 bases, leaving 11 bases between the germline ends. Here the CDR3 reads CASSPDGDYGYTF. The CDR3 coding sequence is TGTGCCAGCAGCCCGGACGGAGACTATGGCTACACCTTC.

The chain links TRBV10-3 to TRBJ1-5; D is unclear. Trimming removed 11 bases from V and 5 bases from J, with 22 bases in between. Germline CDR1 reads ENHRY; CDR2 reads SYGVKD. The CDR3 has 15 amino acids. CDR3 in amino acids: CAPVEVLSPHQPQHF. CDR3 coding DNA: TGTGCCCCCGTGGAGGTGCTCTCTCCTCATCAGCCCCAGCATTTT.

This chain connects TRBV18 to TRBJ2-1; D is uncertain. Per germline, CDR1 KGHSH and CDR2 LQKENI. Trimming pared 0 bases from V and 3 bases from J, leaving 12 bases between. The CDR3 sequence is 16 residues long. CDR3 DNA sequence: TGTGCCAGCTCACCACCGGTACCGGAACGCTACAATGAGCAGTTCTTC. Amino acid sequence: CASSPPVPERYNEQFF.

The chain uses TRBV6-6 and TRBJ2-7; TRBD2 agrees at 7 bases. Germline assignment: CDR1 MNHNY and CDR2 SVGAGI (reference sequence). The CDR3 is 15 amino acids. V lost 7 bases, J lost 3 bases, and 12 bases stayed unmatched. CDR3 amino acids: CASKTFPGLLYEQYF. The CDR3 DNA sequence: TGTGCCAGCAAAACCTTCCCGGGACTACTCTACGAGCAGTACTTC.

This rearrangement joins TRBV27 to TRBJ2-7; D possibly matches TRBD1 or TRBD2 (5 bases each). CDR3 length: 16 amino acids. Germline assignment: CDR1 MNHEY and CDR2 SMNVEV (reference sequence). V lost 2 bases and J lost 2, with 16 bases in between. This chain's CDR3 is CASSLGTGWAPYEQYF. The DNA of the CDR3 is TGTGCCAGCAGTTTAGGGACCGGATGGGCTCCCTACGAGCAGTACTTC.

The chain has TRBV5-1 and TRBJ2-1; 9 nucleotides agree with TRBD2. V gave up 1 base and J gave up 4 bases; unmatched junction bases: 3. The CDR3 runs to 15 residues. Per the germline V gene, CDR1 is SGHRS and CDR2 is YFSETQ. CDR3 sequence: CASSLRTSEYNEQFF. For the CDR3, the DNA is TGCGCCAGCAGCTTGAGGACTAGCGAGTACAATGAGCAGTTCTTC.

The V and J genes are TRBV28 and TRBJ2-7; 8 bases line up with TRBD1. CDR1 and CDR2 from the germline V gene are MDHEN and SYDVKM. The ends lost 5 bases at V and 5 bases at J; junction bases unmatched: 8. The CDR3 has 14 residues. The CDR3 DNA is TGTGCCAGCAGTAGAACAGGGGGGATCCACGAGCAGTACTTC. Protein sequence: CASSRTGGIHEQYF. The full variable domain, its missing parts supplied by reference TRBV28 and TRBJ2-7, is DVKVTQSSRYLVKRTGEKVFLECVQDMDHENMFWYRQDPGLGLRLIYFSYDVKMKEKGDIPEGYSVSREKKERFSLILESASTNQTSMYLCASSRTGGIHEQYFGPGTRLTVT.

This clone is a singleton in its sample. CDR3 DNA: TGTGCCACCGACCGGGACAGGGTTAGAAATGAGCAGTTCTTC. As protein: CATDRDRVRNEQFF. V is TRBV7-9 and J is TRBJ2-1, with TRBD1 identical over 9 bases. The CDR3 length is 14 residues. The germline gives CDR1 SEHNR, CDR2 FQNEAQ (reference sequence). The V segment lost 10 bases and the J segment 7 bases; nucleotides outside the gene matches: 11.

As DNA, the CDR3 is TGTGCCAGCAGTCCCAGGAACTATGGCTACACCTTC. It codes for CASSPRNYGYTF. This chain uses TRBV2 with TRBJ1-2; no clear D gene. This CDR3 has 12 amino acids. The V end was cut by 5 bases, the J end by 2 bases, with 6 bases between. The V gene's germline CDR1 is SNHLY and CDR2 FYNNEI.

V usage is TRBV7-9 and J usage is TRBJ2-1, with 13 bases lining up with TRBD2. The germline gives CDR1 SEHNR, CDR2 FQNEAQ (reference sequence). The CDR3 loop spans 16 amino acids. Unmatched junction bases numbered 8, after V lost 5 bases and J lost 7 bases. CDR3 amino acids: CASSPGGLAGSNEQFF. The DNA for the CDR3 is TGTGCCAGCAGCCCGGGGGGACTAGCGGGATCTAATGAGCAGTTCTTC.

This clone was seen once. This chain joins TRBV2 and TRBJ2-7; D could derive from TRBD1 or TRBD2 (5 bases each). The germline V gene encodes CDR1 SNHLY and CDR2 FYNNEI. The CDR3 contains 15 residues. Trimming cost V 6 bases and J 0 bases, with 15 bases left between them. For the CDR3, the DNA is TGTGCCAGCAGGGAATGGGACGAGAGCTCCTACGAGCAGTACTTC. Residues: CASREWDESSYEQYF.